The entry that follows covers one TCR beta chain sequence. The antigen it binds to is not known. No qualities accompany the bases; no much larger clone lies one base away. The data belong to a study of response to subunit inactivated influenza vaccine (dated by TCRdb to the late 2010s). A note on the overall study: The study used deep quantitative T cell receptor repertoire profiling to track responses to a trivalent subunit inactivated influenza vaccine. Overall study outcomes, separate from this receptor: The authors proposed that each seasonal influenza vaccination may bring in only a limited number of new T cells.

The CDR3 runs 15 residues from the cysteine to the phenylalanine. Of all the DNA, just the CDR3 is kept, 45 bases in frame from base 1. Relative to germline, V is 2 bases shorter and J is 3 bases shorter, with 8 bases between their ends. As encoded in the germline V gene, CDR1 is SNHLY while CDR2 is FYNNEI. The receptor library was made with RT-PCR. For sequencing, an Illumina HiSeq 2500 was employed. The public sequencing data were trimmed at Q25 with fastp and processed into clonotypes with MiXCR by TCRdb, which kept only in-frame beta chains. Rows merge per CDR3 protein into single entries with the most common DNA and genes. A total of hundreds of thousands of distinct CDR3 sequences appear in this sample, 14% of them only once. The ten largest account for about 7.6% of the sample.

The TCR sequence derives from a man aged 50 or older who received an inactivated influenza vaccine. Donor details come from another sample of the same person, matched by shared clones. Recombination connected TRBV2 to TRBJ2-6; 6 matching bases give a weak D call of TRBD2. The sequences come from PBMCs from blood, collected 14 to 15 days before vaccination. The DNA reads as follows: TGTGCCAGCAGTGAATCGGGGGATGGGGCCAACGTCCTGACTTTC. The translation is CASSESGDGANVLTF.